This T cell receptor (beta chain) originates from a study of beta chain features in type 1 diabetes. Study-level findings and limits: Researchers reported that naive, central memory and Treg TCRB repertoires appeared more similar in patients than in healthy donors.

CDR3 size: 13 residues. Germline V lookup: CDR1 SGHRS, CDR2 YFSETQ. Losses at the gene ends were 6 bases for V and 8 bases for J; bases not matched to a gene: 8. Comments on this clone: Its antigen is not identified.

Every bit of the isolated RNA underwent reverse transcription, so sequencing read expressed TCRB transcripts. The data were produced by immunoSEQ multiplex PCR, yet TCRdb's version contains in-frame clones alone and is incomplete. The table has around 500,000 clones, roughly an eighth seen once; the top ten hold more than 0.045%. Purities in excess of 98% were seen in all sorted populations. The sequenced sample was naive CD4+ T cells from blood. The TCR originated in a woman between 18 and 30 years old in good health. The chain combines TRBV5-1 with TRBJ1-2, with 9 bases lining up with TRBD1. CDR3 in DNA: TGCGCCAGCACCTACGGGGACAGGGAAGGCTACACCTTC. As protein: CASTYGDREGYTF.